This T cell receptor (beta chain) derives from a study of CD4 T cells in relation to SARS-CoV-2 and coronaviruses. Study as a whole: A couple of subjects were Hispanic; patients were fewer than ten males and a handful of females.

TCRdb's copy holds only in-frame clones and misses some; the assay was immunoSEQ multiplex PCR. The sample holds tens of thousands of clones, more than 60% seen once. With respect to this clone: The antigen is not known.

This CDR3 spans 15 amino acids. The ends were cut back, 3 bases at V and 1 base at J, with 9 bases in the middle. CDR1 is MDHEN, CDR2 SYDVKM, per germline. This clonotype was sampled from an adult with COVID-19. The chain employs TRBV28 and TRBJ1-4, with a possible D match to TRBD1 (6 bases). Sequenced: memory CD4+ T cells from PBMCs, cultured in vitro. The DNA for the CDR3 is TGTGCCAGCAGTTTGGTGACAGGAACTAATGAAAAACTGTTTTTT. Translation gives CASSLVTGTNEKLFF.